This T cell receptor beta chain was recovered during a study of radiation and T cells in renal cell carcinoma. Overall study context: Nephrectomy followed 15 Gy stereotactic body radiation by 4 weeks. Whole-study findings and limits: No pretreatment tumor biopsies were available for baseline clonotypes. In blood, top tumor clones expanded by 2 weeks, shrinking by 4.

Worth noting for this clone: Its antigen is currently unknown.

Documented time point: blood 2 weeks post-SBRT. The treatment: 15 Gy SBRT to primary tumor, nephrectomy 4 weeks later. Blood was sampled at baseline, 2 weeks and 4 weeks after SBRT. Germline CDR1 reads SGHRS; CDR2 reads YFSETQ. V lost 4 bases, J lost 4 bases, and 14 bases lay in between. This CDR3 is built from 14 residues. Profiling relied on immunoSEQ multiplex PCR, and the TCRdb table lists in-frame clones only, not all of them. The data show 150,000 to 180,000 clones, approximately 90% seen once. The V gene is TRBV5-1, the J gene TRBJ1-2; D is possibly TRBD1 (5 bases). The specimen was blood, collected from a patient whose treatment included radiotherapy and nephrectomy. This receptor was identified in a woman aged 45 to 65 with renal cell carcinoma. DNA for the CDR3: TGCGCCAGCAGCCGGGACGAGGCTTTCTATGGCTACACCTTC. Amino acid sequence: CASSRDEAFYGYTF.